The sequence of this TCR beta chain was determined in a study of Ad26.COV2.S vaccination and SARS-CoV-2 variants. The V end lost 3 bases, the J end lost 3 bases, and 14 bases lay between the germline ends. Germline assignment: CDR1 GTSNPN and CDR2 SVGIG (reference sequence). This CDR3 region has 15 residues. This table comes from immunoSEQ multiplex PCR, and its TCRdb copy is limited to in-frame clones, with some not included. The data show about 680,000 clones, roughly 90% seen once. Documented treatment: about 20 received Ad26.COV2.S at low or high dose, single or two shots; several received placebo; per-sample allocation not given. Collection of the samples took place on day 63 after the first injection of vaccine or placebo. An 18-55-year-old adult in Boston served as donor.

The sample consisted of peripheral blood, taken in a trial of Ad26.COV2.S vaccine versus placebo. The TCR sequence derives from a person aged 18 to 59 who received the Ad26.COV2.S COVID-19 vaccine or a placebo. The J gene is TRBJ1-4, the V gene TRBV30; TRBD1 is a possible D gene (5 bases). This CDR3 is CAWRAGTPSNEKLFF. In DNA form, the CDR3 reads TGTGCCTGGAGGGCCGGGACTCCTTCTAATGAAAAACTGTTTTTT.